The sequence of this TCR beta chain was determined in a study of follicular helper T cells after annual influenza vaccination. Study observations and caveats: Recurrent ICOS+CD38+ cTfh clonotypes included tetramer and AIM influenza-specific ones.

The time point was: 2014-2015 season, pre-vaccination. Non-naive CD4+CXCR5+PD-1+ cTfh were sorted into ICOS+CD38+ and ICOS-CD38- fractions. This CDR3 contains 14 residues. V was pared by 2 bases and J by 0 bases, with 5 bases between. Looked up from germline, CDR1 is MNHNS and CDR2 is SASEGT. There are a few counts of this clone. The antigen remains unidentified. TCRB sequencing was done at Survey resolution level. Libraries were prepared by immunoSEQ multiplex PCR; TCRdb keeps only in-frame clonotypes and omits some of them. The sample shows some 10,000 clones, about 80% of them seen only once. This clonotype was sampled from an adult who received the influenza vaccine. The input for sequencing was CXCR5+ CD38- circulating T follicular helper cells from blood, taken on the day of influenza vaccination. Sample subset: circulating Tfh, non-naive CD4+CXCR5+PD-1+ (ICOS+CD38+ or ICOS-CD38-). The V gene is TRBV6-1, the J gene TRBJ1-5, with no clear D. The CDR3 region is CASSEIYSNQPQHF. CDR3 in DNA: TGTGCCAGCAGTGAAATCTATAGCAATCAGCCCCAGCATTTT.